This is a list of T cell receptor beta chains from one sample in a study of tumor-infiltrating lymphocytes in primary liver carcinoma. TCRdb analysed the multiplex PCR reads with MiXCR anew, one entry per CDR3 protein. The sample includes just over 300,000 distinct CDR3 sequences, 58% of them seen just once. Sample: peripheral blood. The receptors stem from a young woman with primary liver carcinoma and hepatitis B virus infection. CDR3s include the opening cysteine and the closing phenylalanine or tryptophan. D genes are given only for firm matches. A clone size is listed for some rows: how often the clone was seen (once, few, many), or a class if it is expanded.

TRBJ2-2 | TRBV6-6 | . | . | TGTGCCAGCAGTTACGTCGGGAGAAGAGTCGGGGAGCTGTTTTTT | CASSYVGRRVGELFF
TRBJ1-5 | TRBV4-2 | . | . | TGTGGCAGCAGCCAAGATGATAGGGGGGCCAATCAGCCCCAGCATTTT | CGSSQDDRGANQPQHF
TRBJ1-1 | TRBV12-3/TRBV12-4 | . | . | TGTGCCAGCAGTTCCTATTCGGGTGAGACTGAAGCTTTCTTT | CASSSYSGETEAFF
TRBJ2-3 | TRBV5-5 | TRBD2 | . | TGTGCCAGCAGCGCCGGGACTAGCGGGACTCGTGATACGCAGTATTTT | CASSAGTSGTRDTQYF
TRBJ2-1 | TRBV5-6 | TRBD1 | . | TGTGCCAGGAGTTCGGACAGGGGGAAAAGTAATGAGCAGTTCTTC | CARSSDRGKSNEQFF
TRBJ2-7 | TRBV12-3/TRBV12-4 | . | few | TGTGCCAGCAGTAACGCAGCATCCTACGAGCAGTACTTC | CASSNAASYEQYF
TRBJ2-7 | TRBV4-3 | . | . | TGCGCCAGCAACCAAAAGGCAGGGTTCGACGAGCAGTACTTC | CASNQKAGFDEQYF
TRBJ2-1 | TRBV11-2 | . | . | TGTACCAGCAGCTTAGTGCTGAGAGGGAATGAGCAATTCTTC | CTSSLVLRGNEQFF
TRBJ2-3 | TRBV6-2/TRBV6-3 | . | many | TGTGCCAGCAGTTACTCGAGTAGGACGCAGTATTTT | CASSYSSRTQYF
TRBJ1-1 | TRBV12-3/TRBV12-4 | . | . | TGTACCAGCAAAATACTTCAGGCGAGCACTGAAGCTTTCTTT | CTSKILQASTEAFF
TRBJ2-2 | TRBV7-9 | . | . | TGTGCCAGCAGCTGGATCGGGGGCCCCGGGGAGCTGTTTTTT | CASSWIGGPGELFF
TRBJ2-5 | TRBV7-9 | . | . | TGTGCCGGCAGCTTAACCCCCGAAGAGACCCAGTACTTC | CAGSLTPEETQYF
TRBJ2-7 | TRBV4-1 | TRBD2 | few | TGCGCCAGCACCCCCCTAGCGGGAGATCGGGAGCAGTACTTC | CASTPLAGDREQYF
TRBJ2-5 | TRBV4-1 | . | medium-sized | TGCGCCAGCAGCCAAGAAGAGAGGGCCGTGACCCAGTACTTC | CASSQEERAVTQYF
TRBJ2-1 | TRBV6-5 | . | . | TGTGCCAGCAGGGCAACTCCCTACAATGAGCAGCTCTTC | CASRATPYNEQLF
TRBJ1-2 | TRBV12-3/TRBV12-4 | . | many | TGTGCCAGCAGTCAAAACTATGGCTACACCTTC | CASSQNYGYTF
TRBJ1-2 | TRBV5-1 | TRBD1 | few | TGCGCCAGCAGCGTGGACAGGACACGTCCCCTAGATGGCTACACCTTC | CASSVDRTRPLDGYTF
TRBJ2-1 | TRBV28 | . | few | TGTGCCAGCAGATCTAACAGGGTTAATGAGCAGTTCTTC | CASRSNRVNEQFF
TRBJ2-7 | TRBV28 | TRBD1 | few | TGTGCCAGCAACCTACTGGGGGGACAGGGAGCCTACGAGCAGTACTTC | CASNLLGGQGAYEQYF
TRBJ2-1 | TRBV7-8 | TRBD2 | . | TGTGCCAGCAGCCTTCCACGGCGGCTAGCGGGCTCCTACAATGAGCAGTTCTTC | CASSLPRRLAGSYNEQFF
TRBJ1-2 | TRBV6-2/TRBV6-3 | . | . | TGTGCCAGCAGTTTCCCCCGGGACACTGGGGTGGCTGGCTACACCTTC | CASSFPRDTGVAGYTF
TRBJ2-5 | TRBV28 | . | . | TGTGCCAGCAGCCTACCGGGACCAGCGTTAGAGACCCAGTACTTC | CASSLPGPALETQYF
TRBJ2-5 | TRBV14 | . | few | TGTGCCAGCAGCCAAGTGTTCGGACCGCAAGAGACCCAGTACTTC | CASSQVFGPQETQYF
TRBJ1-1 | TRBV4-2 | TRBD1 | . | TGTGCCAGCAGCCAAGCAGGGGGTCGGGATAAGGCTTTCTTT | CASSQAGGRDKAFF
TRBJ1-6 | TRBV30 | . | few | TGTGCCTGGACAGGGAACTCATATAATTCACCCCTCCACTTT | CAWTGNSYNSPLHF
TRBJ2-4 | TRBV29-1 | . | many | TGCAGCGTTGTAGTGACAAACATTCAGTACTTC | CSVVVTNIQYF
TRBJ2-5 | TRBV6-2/TRBV6-3 | TRBD2 | many | TGTGCCAGCAGACCCTCTAGCGGAGAGACCCAGTACTTC | CASRPSSGETQYF
TRBJ1-1 | TRBV29-1 | TRBD1 | many | TGCAGCGTCGCCCAAGGGGGCTCGACTGAAGCTTTCTTT | CSVAQGGSTEAFF
TRBJ2-2 | TRBV11-1 | . | . | TGTGCCAACAGCCCTTATAGCCTAACACCGGGCGCCGGGGAACTGTTTTTT | CANSPYSLTPGAGELFF
TRBJ2-3 | TRBV11-2 | . | . | TGTGCCAGCGGCACCAATCAGGATACGCAGTATTTT | CASGTNQDTQYF
TRBJ2-3 | TRBV13 | . | . | TGTGCCAGCAGCGCACAGGGCTCCGGAGATACGCAGTATTTT | CASSAQGSGDTQYF
TRBJ1-5 | TRBV14 | . | many | TGTGCCAGCAGCCTACAGCACAATCAGCCCCAGCATTTT | CASSLQHNQPQHF
TRBJ1-2 | TRBV5-1 | . | few | TGCGCCAGCAGGGCAGGATCTAACTATGGCTACACCTTC | CASRAGSNYGYTF
TRBJ2-2 | TRBV12-3/TRBV12-4 | . | many | TGTGCCAGCAGATTCGCAGGGAACACCGGGGAGCTGTTTTTT | CASRFAGNTGELFF
TRBJ2-7 | TRBV6-2/TRBV6-3 | TRBD2 | . | TGTGCCTACAACCCTCTCCAGACTAGCGGGACCTACGAGCAGTACTTC | CAYNPLQTSGTYEQYF
TRBJ2-7 | TRBV5-1 | TRBD1 | . | TGCGCCAGCAGCTTAGGACAGGGAGACCCCTACGAGCAGTACTTC | CASSLGQGDPYEQYF
TRBJ1-1 | TRBV12-3/TRBV12-4 | . | few | TGTGCCAGCAGGGCGGACACTGGCGGGACTGAAGCTTTCTTT | CASRADTGGTEAFF
TRBJ2-3 | TRBV6-5 | TRBD2 | few | TGTGCCAGCAGTTACTTTCCGGGACTAGCGGGATCAGATACGCAGTATTTT | CASSYFPGLAGSDTQYF